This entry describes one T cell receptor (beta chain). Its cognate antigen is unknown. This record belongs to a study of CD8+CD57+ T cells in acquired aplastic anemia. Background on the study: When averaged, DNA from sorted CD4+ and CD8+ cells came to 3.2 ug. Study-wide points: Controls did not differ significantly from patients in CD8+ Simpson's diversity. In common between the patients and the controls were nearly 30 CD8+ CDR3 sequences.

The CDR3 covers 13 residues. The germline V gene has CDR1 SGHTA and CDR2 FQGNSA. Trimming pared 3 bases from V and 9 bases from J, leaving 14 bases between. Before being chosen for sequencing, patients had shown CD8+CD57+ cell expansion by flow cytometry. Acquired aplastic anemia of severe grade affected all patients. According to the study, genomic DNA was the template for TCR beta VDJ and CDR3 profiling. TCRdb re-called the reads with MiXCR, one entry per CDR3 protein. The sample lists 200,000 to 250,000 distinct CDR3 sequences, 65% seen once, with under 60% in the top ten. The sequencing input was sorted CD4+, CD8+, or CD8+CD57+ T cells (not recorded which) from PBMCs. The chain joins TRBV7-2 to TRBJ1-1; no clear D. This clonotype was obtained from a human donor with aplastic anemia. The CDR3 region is CASSFGGRTKAFF. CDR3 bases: TGTGCCAGCAGCTTCGGTGGGAGGACTAAAGCTTTCTTT.